The clone carrying this TCR beta chain was detected a few times. Its target is not known. The V end was cut by 3 bases, the J end by 5 bases, with 8 bases between. This CDR3 region has 12 residues. Germline V gene lookup returns CDR1 SGHAT and CDR2 FQNNGV. Using immunoSEQ multiplex PCR, the repertoire was profiled, and TCRdb retains in-frame clones only, with some absent. In the table there are about 140,000 clones, roughly nine tenths of which are singletons. This sample is drawn from a study of T cell responses to AZD1222 COVID-19 vaccine. Across the study: Pooled in the analysis were second doses at about 4 or about 12 weeks.

General study results and limits: Elevations in Spike-specific TCR breadth and depth followed administration of two AZD1222 doses. Nearly half of spike-specific TCRs reportedly target unmutated variant regions. Seropositive at baseline were only a handful of AZD1222 recipients.

Material: peripheral blood, obtained on day 0 of AZD1222 vaccination. This sequence originates from an adult in good health. The chain carries TRBV11-2 and TRBJ2-7; unclear D gene. The CDR3 loop is CASSLGLNEQYF. The DNA for the CDR3 is TGTGCCAGCAGCTTGGGTTTGAACGAGCAGTACTTC.